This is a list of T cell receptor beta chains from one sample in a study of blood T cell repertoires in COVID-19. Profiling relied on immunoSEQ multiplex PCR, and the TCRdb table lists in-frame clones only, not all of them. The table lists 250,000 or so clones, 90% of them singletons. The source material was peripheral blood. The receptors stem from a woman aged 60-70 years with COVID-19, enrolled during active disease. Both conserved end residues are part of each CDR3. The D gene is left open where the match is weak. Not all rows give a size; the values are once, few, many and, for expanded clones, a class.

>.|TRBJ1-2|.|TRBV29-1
TGCAGCGCCCAACGGTCCACGGGCTACACCTTC
CSAQRSTGYTF
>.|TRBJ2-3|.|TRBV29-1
TGCAGCGTCCACAGGGACATCGGGACAGATACGCAGTATTTT
CSVHRDIGTDTQYF
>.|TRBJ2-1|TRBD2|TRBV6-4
TGTGCCAGCAGTGCGGAGCGGGGGGCATACAATGAGCAGTTCTTC
CASSAERGAYNEQFF
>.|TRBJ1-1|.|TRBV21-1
TGTGCCAACAGGGAAGGGACAGAGACCTCTTCGAACACTGAAGCTTTCTTT
CANREGTETSSNTEAFF
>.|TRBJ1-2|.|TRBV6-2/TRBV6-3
TGTGCCAGCAGTCTATCTCGCAGGGGCGGTGACTATGGCTACACCTTC
CASSLSRRGGDYGYTF
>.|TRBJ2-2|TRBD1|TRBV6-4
TGTGCCAGCAGATTAAACACTCCGGGACAGGCCCCCGGGGAGCTGTTTTTT
CASRLNTPGQAPGELFF
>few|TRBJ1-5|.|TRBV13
TGTGCCAGCAGCTTGGGCCAGAAGGCGCCCCAGCATTTT
CASSLGQKAPQHF
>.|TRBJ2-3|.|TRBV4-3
TGCGCCAGCAGCCGGGGGGACGGACTCGCCTGGACAGATACGCAGTATTTT
CASSRGDGLAWTDTQYF
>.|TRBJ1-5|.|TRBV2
TGTGCCAGCAGTGCAACAAATAGCAATCAGCCCCAGCATTTT
CASSATNSNQPQHF
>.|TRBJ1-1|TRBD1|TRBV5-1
TGCGCCAGCAGCAGACAGGGGGTGAACACTGAAGCTTTCTTT
CASSRQGVNTEAFF
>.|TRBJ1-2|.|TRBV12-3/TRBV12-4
TGTGCCAGCAGTTTATGGAGGGACGATGGCTACACCTTC
CASSLWRDDGYTF
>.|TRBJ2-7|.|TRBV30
TGTGCCTGGAGTGGGGGCCTCCTAAGCTCCTACGAGCAGTACTTC
CAWSGGLLSSYEQYF
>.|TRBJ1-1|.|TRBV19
TGTGCCAGTAGCCCTAACTATCGGGGAAACACTGAAGCTTTCTTT
CASSPNYRGNTEAFF
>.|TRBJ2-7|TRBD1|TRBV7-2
TGTGCCAGCAGCTCGGACAGGGGGCTCTACGAGCAGTACTTC
CASSSDRGLYEQYF
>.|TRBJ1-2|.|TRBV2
TGTGCCAGCAGTGAACAGGCTGGCTATGGCTACACCTTC
CASSEQAGYGYTF
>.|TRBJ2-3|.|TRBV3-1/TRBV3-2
TGTGCCAGCAGCCACCCAGGGATCACAGATACGCAGTATTTT
CASSHPGITDTQYF
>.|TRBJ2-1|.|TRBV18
TGTGCCAGCTCACCACCGTCACTAGCCCGCTACAATGAGCAGTTCTTC
CASSPPSLARYNEQFF
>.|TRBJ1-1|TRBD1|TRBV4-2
TGTGCCAGCAGCCAAGTACAGGGGCGGAACACTGAAGCTTTCTTT
CASSQVQGRNTEAFF
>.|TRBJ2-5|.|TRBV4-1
TGCGCCAGCAGCCAAGGTAGTCAAGAGACCCAGTACTTC
CASSQGSQETQYF
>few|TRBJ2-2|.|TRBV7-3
TGTGCCAGCAGCCCAGTTTTAGGGGCTACCACCGGGGAGCTGTTTTTT
CASSPVLGATTGELFF
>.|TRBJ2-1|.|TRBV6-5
TGTGCCAGCACTGTAATGCAGGGGAGACATAACGAGCAGTTCTTC
CASTVMQGRHNEQFF
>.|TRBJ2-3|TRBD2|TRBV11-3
TGTGCCAGCAGCTTCCCATCGCCGTGGGGGAGGGAAGATACGCAGTATTTT
CASSFPSPWGREDTQYF
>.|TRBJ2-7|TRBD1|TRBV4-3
TGCGCCAGCAGCCAAGATGTCGGACAGGGGATGGGTATCTACGAGCAGTACTTC
CASSQDVGQGMGIYEQYF
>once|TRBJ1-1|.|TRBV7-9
TGTGCCAGCAGCCTTGGGGGGTGGGGCACTGAAGCTTTCTTT
CASSLGGWGTEAFF
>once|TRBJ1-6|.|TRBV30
TGTGCCTGGTCCGAGGGAAGTGCTACTGATTCACCCCTCCACTTT
CAWSEGSATDSPLHF
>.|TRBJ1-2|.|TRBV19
TGTGCCAGTAGTAAGGGAGCTAACTATGGCTACACCTTC
CASSKGANYGYTF
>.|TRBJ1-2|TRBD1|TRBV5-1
TGCGCCAGCAGCTTGGAGTCAGGGGGCCTCGATGGCTACACCTTC
CASSLESGGLDGYTF
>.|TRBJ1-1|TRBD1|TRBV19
TGTGCCAGTGGACCTAGGACAGGGAAGAACACTGAAGCTTTCTTT
CASGPRTGKNTEAFF
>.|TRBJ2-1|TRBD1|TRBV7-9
TGTGCCAGCAGCTTAAGGACCGGGACAGGGGCCGGCAATGAGCAGTTCTTC
CASSLRTGTGAGNEQFF
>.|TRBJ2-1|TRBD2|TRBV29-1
TGCAGCGTTTTATCTGGCGGGGGGGCGAAAAATGAGCAGTTCTTC
CSVLSGGGAKNEQFF
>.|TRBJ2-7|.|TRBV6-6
TGTGCCAGCAGTCCCACACTAGCCGCGATACAGTACTTC
CASSPTLAAIQYF
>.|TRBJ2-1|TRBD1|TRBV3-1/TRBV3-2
TGTGCCAGCAGCCCGACAGGGGGTAGTTACAATGAGCAGTTCTTC
CASSPTGGSYNEQFF
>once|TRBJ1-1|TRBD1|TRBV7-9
TGTGCCAGCAGCTTGGGACAGTACACTGAAGCTTTCTTT
CASSLGQYTEAFF
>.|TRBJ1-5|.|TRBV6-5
TGTGCCAGCATTGCGTCAGGGATGCATCAGCCCCAGCATTTT
CASIASGMHQPQHF
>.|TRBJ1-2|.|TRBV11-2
TGTGCCAGCAGCCCTCTCAGGGCTGGCTACACCTTC
CASSPLRAGYTF
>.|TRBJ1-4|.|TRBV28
TGTGCCAGCAGGCAGGGTAATGAAAAACTGTTTTTT
CASRQGNEKLFF
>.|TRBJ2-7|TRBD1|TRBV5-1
TGCGCCAGCAGCCTTAAACAGGGGGCTTCCTACGAGCAGTACTTC
CASSLKQGASYEQYF
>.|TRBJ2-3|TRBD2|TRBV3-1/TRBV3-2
TGTGCCAGCAGCCAAGATTCGACTAGCGGGCCCGTTGCGCCAGATACGCAGTATTTT
CASSQDSTSGPVAPDTQYF
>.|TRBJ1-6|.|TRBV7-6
TGTGCCAGCAGCTCAACGGGAGGGCAGGGCGGTTCACCCCTCCACTTT
CASSSTGGQGGSPLHF
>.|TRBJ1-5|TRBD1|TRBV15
TGTGCCACCAGCAGAGGGGTTGGAAGCACAGGGGGCTCGGGCAATCAGCCCCAGCATTTT
CATSRGVGSTGGSGNQPQHF
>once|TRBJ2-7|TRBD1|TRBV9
TGTGCCAGCAGCCCTTTCCGGGACAGGGCCCACGAGCAGTACTTC
CASSPFRDRAHEQYF
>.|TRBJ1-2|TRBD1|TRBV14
TGTGCCAGCAGCCGAGACAGGGGGCATGGCTACACCTTC
CASSRDRGHGYTF
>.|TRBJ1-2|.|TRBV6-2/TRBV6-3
TGTGCCAGCAGTTATGCATGGGACTGGTATGGCTACACCTTC
CASSYAWDWYGYTF
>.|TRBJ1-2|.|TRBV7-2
TGTGCCAGCAGCTTAATGGAGGGGAATAACTATGGCTACACCTTC
CASSLMEGNNYGYTF
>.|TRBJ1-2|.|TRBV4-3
TGCGCCAGCAGCCCAGTTGCAGGGGAAAACTATGGCTACACCTTC
CASSPVAGENYGYTF
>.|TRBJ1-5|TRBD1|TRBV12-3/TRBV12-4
TGTGCCACCTCGCCACAGGGGAGGTCCCAGCATTTT
CATSPQGRSQHF
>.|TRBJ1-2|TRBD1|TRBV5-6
TGTGCCAGCAGCGGGGGACAGGACTACTATGGCTACACCTTC
CASSGGQDYYGYTF
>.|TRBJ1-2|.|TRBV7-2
TGTGCCAGCAGCTTAGATACAGGTTACTATGGCTACACCTTC
CASSLDTGYYGYTF
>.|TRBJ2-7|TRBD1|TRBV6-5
TGTGCCAGCAGAGCACAGGGGAGAGACGAGCAGTACTTC
CASRAQGRDEQYF
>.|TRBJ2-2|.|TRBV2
TGTGCCAGCAACCAGGGTCCGGGTTACACCGGGGAGCTGTTTTTT
CASNQGPGYTGELFF
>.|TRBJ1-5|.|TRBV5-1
TGCGCCAGCAGCTTGGCGCCTGGAGATCAGCCCCAGCATTTT
CASSLAPGDQPQHF
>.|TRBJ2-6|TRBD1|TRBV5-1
TGCGCCAGCAGCTTAGGGACAGATAGAAGGGCCAACGTCCTGACTTTC
CASSLGTDRRANVLTF
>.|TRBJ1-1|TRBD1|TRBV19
TGTGCCAGTATTGGACAGGGACTTTTGCCGCAGTGGAAAGCTTTCTTT
CASIGQGLLPQWKAFF
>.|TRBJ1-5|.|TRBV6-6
TGTGCCAGCAGTGACGGACACGGCAATCAGCCCCAGCATTTT
CASSDGHGNQPQHF
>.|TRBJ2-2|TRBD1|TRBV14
TGTGCCAGCAGCCGGGGACAGGGAAGGACCGGGGAGCTGTTTTTT
CASSRGQGRTGELFF
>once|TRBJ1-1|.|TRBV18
TGTGCCAGCTCTCCGACAGAGAACACTGAAGCTTTCTTT
CASSPTENTEAFF
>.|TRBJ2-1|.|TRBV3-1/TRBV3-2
TGTGCCAGCAGCCGGGAGAATGGGTTAGGGCAGTTCTTC
CASSRENGLGQFF
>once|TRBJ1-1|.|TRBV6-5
TGTGCCAGCACCCGACGGGATATGAACACTGAAGCTTTCTTT
CASTRRDMNTEAFF
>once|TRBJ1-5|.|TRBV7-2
TGTGCCAGCAGTACAGGATACAGCAATCAGCCCCAGCATTTT
CASSTGYSNQPQHF
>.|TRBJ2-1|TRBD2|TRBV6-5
TGTGCCAGCAGTAGTAGCGGGGGGGCCTACAATGAGCAGTTCTTC
CASSSSGGAYNEQFF